A single sample gave rise to the 10 T cell receptor beta chains below, sequenced in a study of blood T cell repertoires in COVID-19. The assay was immunoSEQ multiplex PCR, and TCRdb's table has in-frame clones only and misses some. The sample lists some 110,000 clones, around 74% seen once, with roughly 21% in the top ten. Sequences were obtained from peripheral blood. These receptors all come from a woman in her seventies with acute or convalescent COVID-19.

This chain uses TRBV19 with TRBJ1-5; 7 bases agree with TRBD1. Germline V gene data show CDR1 as LNHDA and CDR2 as SQIVND (reference sequence). This CDR3 has 13 residues. V was clipped by 8 bases and J by 7 bases; unmatched bases: 8. For the CDR3, the DNA is TGTGCCAGTTCCCGCGACAGGGCCCAGCCCCAGCATTTT. Its protein product is CASSRDRAQPQHF. Based on the CDR3 plus reference TRBV19 and TRBJ1-5, the full variable domain is DGGITQSPKYLFRKEGQNVTLSCEQNLNHDAMYWYRQDPGQGLRLIYYSQIVNDFQKGDIAEGYSVSREKKESFPLTVTSAQKNPTAFYLCASSRDRAQPQHFGDGTRLSIL.

This clone appeared a single time. An end of the junction does not agree with germline; a read error may underlie this. The rearrangement uses TRBV6-1 and TRBJ2-7; the match to TRBD1 covers 7 bases. Germline V gene data show CDR1 as MNHNS and CDR2 as SASEGT. There are 15 residues in the CDR3. CDR3 nucleotide sequence: TGTGCCAGCAGAGAAGGGACAGTCACTTCCTACGAGCAGTACTTC. Its translation is CASREGTVTSYEQYF.

The gene calls are TRBV28 and TRBJ1-1; 9 bases are shared with TRBD1. After removal of 7 bases from V and 6 bases from J, the junction contained 12 bases not matched to a gene. This CDR3 is built from 15 residues. Germline V gene data show CDR1 as MDHEN and CDR2 as SYDVKM. The CDR3 DNA sequence: TGTGCCAGCATTCCTCCGGGACAGGGATGGGCTGAAGCTTTCTTT. It yields the protein CASIPPGQGWAEAFF. Drawing the rest from reference TRBV28 and TRBJ1-1, the complete variable domain is DVKVTQSSRYLVKRTGEKVFLECVQDMDHENMFWYRQDPGLGLRLIYFSYDVKMKEKGDIPEGYSVSREKKERFSLILESASTNQTSMYLCASIPPGQGWAEAFFGQGTRLTVV.

The chain combines TRBV19 with TRBJ2-5; weak D call: TRBD1 (5 bases). This CDR3 comprises 14 residues. CDR1 and CDR2 from the germline V gene are LNHDA and SQIVND (reference sequence). Trimming removed 3 bases at V and 5 bases at J, with 13 bases between. CDR3 DNA: TGTGCCAGTAGTATCTCCCGGGCAGGGGAGACCCAGTACTTC. Protein product: CASSISRAGETQYF.

CDR3 sequence reads: CASSWDRSYEQYF. CDR3 sequence (DNA): TGTGCCAGCAGCTGGGACAGATCCTACGAGCAGTACTTC. The rearrangement joins TRBV5-6 to TRBJ2-7; TRBD1 matches at 7 bases. The CDR3 runs 13 residues. The ends lost 3 bases at V and 1 base at J; junction bases unmatched: 1. CDR1 is SGHDT and CDR2 is YYEEEE in the germline V gene.

J is TRBJ1-2 and V is TRBV9; the match to TRBD1 covers 9 bases. CDR3 length: 15 residues. Germline CDR1 SGDLS, CDR2 YYNGEE. V lost 0 bases, J lost 7 bases, and 7 bases stayed unmatched. CDR3 in amino acids: CASSVGDRVESGYTF. The CDR3 nucleotides read TGTGCCAGCAGCGTAGGGGACAGGGTGGAAAGTGGCTACACCTTC.

CDR3 residues: CASSLDSNTDTQYF. In DNA, the CDR3 is TGCGCCAGCAGCTTGGACAGTAACACAGATACGCAGTATTTT. The chain links TRBV5-1 to TRBJ2-3; D unclear. V lost 0 bases, J lost 2 bases, and 7 bases lay in between. The germline CDR1 and CDR2 sequences are SGHRS and YFSETQ. There are 14 residues in the CDR3.

The chain uses TRBV7-6 and TRBJ1-4; TRBD1 aligns across 7 bases. The CDR3 runs 13 residues. Trimming at V came to 3 bases and at J to 7 bases, leaving 2 bases not matched to a gene. Looked up from germline, CDR1 is SGHVS and CDR2 is FNYEAQ. The CDR3 loop is CASSFRGFEKLFF. The CDR3 bases are TGTGCCAGCAGCTTCAGGGGGTTTGAAAAACTGTTTTTT.

The chain employs TRBV30 and TRBJ1-2; 8 bases line up with TRBD1. The CDR3 sequence is 21 residues long. V shed 0 bases and J 0 bases; nucleotides not matched to a gene: 21. CDR1 and CDR2 from the germline V gene are GTSNPN and SVGIG (reference sequence). The CDR3 loop is CAWSVLRTGLMNRYSNYGYTF. As DNA, the CDR3 is TGTGCCTGGAGTGTACTCCGGACAGGGCTAATGAACCGGTATTCTAACTATGGCTACACCTTC.

Here the CDR3 reads CAWSAGQRTQYF. The CDR3 bases are TGTGCCTGGAGTGCGGGTCAGAGGACCCAGTACTTC. V is TRBV30 and J is TRBJ2-5; D gene ambiguous. Deletions cut 1 base from V and 7 bases from J, with 10 bases between. Germline V gene data show CDR1 as GTSNPN and CDR2 as SVGIG (reference sequence). The CDR3 is 12 residues long.